Following are 20 T cell receptor beta chains from one sample sequenced in a study of cytomegalovirus exposure and HLA in healthy donors. 13 Jbeta primers and 60 Vbeta primers were used for the PCR. The table came from immunoSEQ multiplex PCR; TCRdb's copy has only in-frame clones and leaves some out. The data contain tens of thousands of clones, around three fifths of them singletons. Sequencing was done on a sample of PBMCs. The source is a woman between 50 and 59 years old in good health and CMV-seropositive.

This clone showed up just once. The chain is built from TRBV7-9 and TRBJ1-2, with D possibly being TRBD1 (6 bases). The CDR3 spans 12 residues. Trimming pared 4 bases from V and 5 bases from J, leaving 8 bases between. Germline values: CDR1 SEHNR, CDR2 FQNEAQ (reference sequence). CDR3 sequence reads: CASSYRGYGYTF. CDR3 in DNA: TGTGCCAGCAGCTATAGGGGGTATGGCTACACCTTC.

V is TRBV19 and J is TRBJ2-2; possible D gene TRBD1, 6 bases. The CDR3 extends over 13 amino acids. V lost 3 bases to trimming and J lost 5 bases, with 7 bases between them. Germline CDR1 and CDR2: LNHDA and SQIVND (reference sequence). The CDR3 is CASSMRGTGELFF. CDR3 bases: TGTGCCAGTAGTATGAGGGGGACCGGGGAGCTGTTTTTT.

The chain is built from TRBV7-9 and TRBJ2-5, with a weak D call TRBD2 (5 bases). The germline gives CDR1 SEHNR, CDR2 FQNEAQ (reference sequence). The CDR3 has 14 residues. Deletions cut 1 base from V and 4 bases from J, with 10 bases between. The CDR3 DNA reads as TGTGCCAGCAGCTTAGGCCAGGCGGGAGAGACCCAGTACTTC. Its translation: CASSLGQAGETQYF.

The genes are TRBV28 and TRBJ1-1; 7 bases line up with TRBD1. CDR3 length: 14 residues. Germline V gene data show CDR1 as MDHEN and CDR2 as SYDVKM. Trimming cost V 6 bases and J 4 bases; bases outside gene matches: 8. CDR3 region: CASSQLTGSTEAFF. Here the CDR3 DNA reads TGTGCCAGCAGCCAGTTGACAGGGTCCACTGAAGCTTTCTTT. The full variable domain, rest sourced from reference TRBV28 and TRBJ1-1, is DVKVTQSSRYLVKRTGEKVFLECVQDMDHENMFWYRQDPGLGLRLIYFSYDVKMKEKGDIPEGYSVSREKKERFSLILESASTNQTSMYLCASSQLTGSTEAFFGQGTRLTVV.

The sample holds a few counts of this clone. The chain is built from TRBV18 and TRBJ2-2; D gene ambiguous. The CDR3 is 15 residues long. Germline values: CDR1 KGHSH, CDR2 LQKENI. V lost 5 bases to trimming and J lost 5 bases, with 15 bases between them. The CDR3 DNA reads TGTGCCAGCTCAAATACTCTCGAGAAGACCGGGGAGCTGTTTTTT. It codes for CASSNTLEKTGELFF.

A single count supports this clone. This same CDR3 is encoded by further DNA sequences in the sample. This rearrangement joins TRBV19 to TRBJ1-2, with D unclear. The V gene's germline CDR1 is LNHDA and CDR2 SQIVND (reference sequence). Trimming removed 5 bases from V and 4 bases from J, with 8 bases in between. CDR3 length: 12 residues. CDR3 residues: CASSLRSYGYTF. The DNA of the CDR3 is TGTGCCAGTAGTCTCAGGTCCTATGGCTACACCTTC.

CDR3 protein: CASSDTGTKGNTIYF. The CDR3 DNA reads as TGTGCCAGCAGCGACACAGGGACAAAAGGAAACACCATATATTTT. V and J are TRBV5-4 and TRBJ1-3; tentative D call: TRBD1 (6 bases). The germline V gene encodes CDR1 SGHNT and CDR2 YYREEE (reference sequence). This CDR3 contains 15 residues. Trimming removed 4 bases at V and 4 bases at J, with 15 bases between.

The chain links TRBV7-9 to TRBJ2-5, with D possibly TRBD1 on 6 matching bases. The CDR3 loop spans 16 amino acids. Germline CDR1 SEHNR, CDR2 FQNEAQ (reference sequence). Trimming removed 8 bases from V and 0 bases from J, with 19 bases in between. CDR3 amino acids: CASDNRDTMYQETQYF. As DNA, the CDR3 is TGTGCCAGCGACAACCGGGACACGATGTACCAAGAGACCCAGTACTTC.

This chain uses TRBV13 with TRBJ1-1, with 7 bases lining up with TRBD1. CDR3 size: 15 residues. Per germline, CDR1 PRHDT and CDR2 FYEKMQ (reference sequence). J gave up 0 bases and V 4 bases, and 5 bases lay outside the gene matches. For the CDR3, the DNA is TGTGCCAGCAGCTCAGACAGGGTGATGAACACTGAAGCTTTCTTT. Translated: CASSSDRVMNTEAFF.

This clone has more than one count but fewer than ten. The rearrangement links TRBV15 to TRBJ1-2; TRBD1 matches 8 bases. The CDR3 sequence is 14 residues long. The junction had 10 bases not matched to a gene; V was cut back by 5 bases and J by 8 bases. Germline CDR1 is LNHNV and CDR2 is YYDKDF (reference sequence). CDR3 sequence (DNA): TGTGCCACCAGCGAAGGACAGGGATCTTACGGCTACACCTTC. It is translated as CATSEGQGSYGYTF. Based on the CDR3 plus reference TRBV15 and TRBJ1-2, the full variable domain is DAMVIQNPRYQVTQFGKPVTLSCSQTLNHNVMYWYQQKSSQAPKLLFHYYDKDFNNEADTPDNFQSRRPNTSFCFLDIRSPGLGDTAMYLCATSEGQGSYGYTFGSGTRLTVV.

This clone was seen only a few times. The chain joins TRBV5-6 to TRBJ1-2; D is unresolved. The ends were cut back, 4 bases at V and 5 bases at J, with 18 bases in the middle. Looked up from germline, CDR1 is SGHDT and CDR2 is YYEEEE. The CDR3 spans 15 residues. The chain's CDR3 is CASSRVMGEAYGYTF. The CDR3 nucleotides are TGTGCCAGCAGCCGGGTAATGGGAGAGGCGTATGGCTACACCTTC.

CDR3 protein: CASSVTTRLTEAFF. The CDR3 region has the DNA TGTGCCAGCAGCGTAACAACAAGACTAACTGAAGCTTTCTTT. The rearrangement uses TRBV9 and TRBJ1-1; no definite D call. The CDR3 loop spans 14 amino acids. V gave up 1 base and J gave up 5 bases, with 12 bases separating them. Germline lookup yields CDR1 SGDLS and CDR2 YYNGEE.

The chain links TRBV7-6 to TRBJ2-3; the match to TRBD2 covers 12 bases. The CDR3 is 15 residues long. Germline V lookup: CDR1 SGHVS, CDR2 FNYEAQ. J gave up 3 bases and V 5 bases, and 3 bases lay outside the gene matches. CDR3 in DNA: TGTGCCAGCAGCCGACTAGCGGGGGCAACAGATACGCAGTATTTT. Residues: CASSRLAGATDTQYF.

The rearrangement links TRBV10-3 to TRBJ1-2; maybe TRBD1 (6 bases). Germline V CDR1 and CDR2: ENHRY, SYGVKD. This CDR3 contains 13 residues. V lost 8 bases and J lost 0, with 10 bases in between. CDR3 coding DNA: TGTGCCATCGGACAGCCTCCTAACTATGGCTACACCTTC. Protein: CAIGQPPNYGYTF.

The chain joins TRBV30 to TRBJ1-2, with a tentative D call TRBD1 (5 bases). Germline values: CDR1 GTSNPN, CDR2 SVGIG (reference sequence). The germline V and J ends were trimmed by 4 bases and 4 bases, with 16 bases remaining between them. CDR3 length: 14 residues. DNA of the CDR3: TGTGCCTGGATCAGTCAGGGCAACGGCTATGGCTACACCTTC. This codes for CAWISQGNGYGYTF.

For the CDR3, the DNA is TGTGCCAGCAGTTACCGGTACACCGGGGAGCTGTTTTTT. Translating it yields CASSYRYTGELFF. The chain recombines TRBV6-5 with TRBJ2-2; D is unclear. Trimming took 2 bases from V and 3 from J, leaving 4 bases between them. This CDR3 is 13 amino acids long. Germline V lookup: CDR1 MNHEY, CDR2 SVGAGI.

This clone was detected a few times. CDR3 coding DNA: TGTGCCAGCAGTGAGGACAGGGGCCGGTATGGCTACACCTTC. As protein: CASSEDRGRYGYTF. The genes are TRBV6-1 and TRBJ1-2, with TRBD1 identical over 9 bases. The CDR3 contains 14 residues. V gave up 3 bases and J gave up 5 bases; unmatched junction bases: 4. Germline V lookup: CDR1 MNHNS, CDR2 SASEGT.

The chain carries TRBV28 and TRBJ2-2; no definite D call. This CDR3 region has 12 residues. V lost 6 bases to trimming and J lost 2 bases, with 4 bases between them. CDR1 is MDHEN, CDR2 SYDVKM, per germline. The CDR3 DNA reads TGTGCCAGCAGGACTAACACCGGGGAGCTGTTTTTT. Its translation is CASRTNTGELFF.

The sample holds many counts of this clone. The chain joins TRBV6-5 to TRBJ2-2; a possible D gene is TRBD1 (6 bases). This CDR3 has 13 amino acids. Per germline, CDR1 MNHEY and CDR2 SVGAGI. V gave up 11 bases and J gave up 5 bases, with 15 bases separating them. CDR3 residues: CAGRDTQTGELFF. CDR3 in DNA: TGTGCCGGCCGGGACACACAAACCGGGGAGCTGTTTTTT.

The sample holds a few counts of this clone. The rearrangement uses TRBV7-7 and TRBJ2-7, with TRBD1 matching 9 bases. This CDR3 has 15 amino acids. Germline values: CDR1 SSHAT, CDR2 FNYEAQ (reference sequence). The J segment lost 4 bases and the V segment lost 1 base, leaving 5 bases of the junction unmatched. The CDR3 protein is CASSLGQGGSYEQYF. CDR3 coding DNA: TGTGCCAGCAGCTTAGGACAGGGGGGTTCGTACGAGCAGTACTTC.